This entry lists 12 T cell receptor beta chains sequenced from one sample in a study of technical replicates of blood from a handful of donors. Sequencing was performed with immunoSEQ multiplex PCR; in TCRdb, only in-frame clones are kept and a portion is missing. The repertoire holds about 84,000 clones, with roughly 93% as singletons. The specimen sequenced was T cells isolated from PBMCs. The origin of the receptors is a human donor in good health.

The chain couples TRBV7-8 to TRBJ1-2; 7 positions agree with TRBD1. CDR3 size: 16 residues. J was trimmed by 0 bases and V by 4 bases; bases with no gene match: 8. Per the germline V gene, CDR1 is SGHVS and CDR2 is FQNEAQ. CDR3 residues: CASSSGGSKPNYGYTF. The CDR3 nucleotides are TGTGCCAGCAGCTCAGGGGGGTCCAAACCTAACTATGGCTACACCTTC.

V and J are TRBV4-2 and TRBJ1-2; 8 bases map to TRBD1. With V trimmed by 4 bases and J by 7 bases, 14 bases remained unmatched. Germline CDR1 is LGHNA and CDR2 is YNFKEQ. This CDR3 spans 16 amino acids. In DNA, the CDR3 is TGTGCCAGCAGCCTGGGGACAGGCCTCTTTACGAGTGGCTACACCTTC. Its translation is CASSLGTGLFTSGYTF.

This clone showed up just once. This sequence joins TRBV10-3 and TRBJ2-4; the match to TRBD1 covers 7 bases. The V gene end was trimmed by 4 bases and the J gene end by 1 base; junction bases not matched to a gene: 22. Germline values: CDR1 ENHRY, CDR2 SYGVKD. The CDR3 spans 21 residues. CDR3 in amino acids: CAISGQGMVDGPSLAKNIQYF. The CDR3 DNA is TGTGCCATCAGTGGACAGGGAATGGTTGACGGCCCCAGCTTGGCCAAAAACATTCAGTACTTC.

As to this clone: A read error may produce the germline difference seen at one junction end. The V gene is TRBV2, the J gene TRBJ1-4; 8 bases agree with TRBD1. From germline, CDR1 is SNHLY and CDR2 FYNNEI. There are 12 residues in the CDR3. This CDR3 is CASKGQAVLRAF. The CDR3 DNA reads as TGTGCGAGCAAGGGACAGGCGGTGCTAAGGGCTTTT.

The CDR3 protein is CASSELKQGDEAFF. The CDR3 bases are TGTGCCAGCAGTGAATTGAAACAGGGAGATGAAGCTTTCTTT. V gene TRBV6-1 combines with J gene TRBJ1-1, with D maybe TRBD1 (6 bases). CDR1 and CDR2 (germline): MNHNS, SASEGT. The CDR3 is 14 residues long. Trimming removed 2 bases at V and 7 bases at J, with 14 bases between.

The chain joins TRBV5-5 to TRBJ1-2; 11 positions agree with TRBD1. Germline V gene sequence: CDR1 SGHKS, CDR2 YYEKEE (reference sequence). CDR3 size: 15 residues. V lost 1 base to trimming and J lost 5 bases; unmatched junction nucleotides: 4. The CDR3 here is CASSLRGDRGYGYTF. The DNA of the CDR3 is TGTGCCAGCAGCTTGCGTGGGGACAGGGGGTATGGCTACACCTTC.

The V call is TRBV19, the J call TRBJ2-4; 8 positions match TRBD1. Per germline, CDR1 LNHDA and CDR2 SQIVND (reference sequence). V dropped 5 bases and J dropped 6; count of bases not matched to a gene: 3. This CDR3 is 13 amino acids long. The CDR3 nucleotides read TGTGCCAGTAGTGCCGGGACAGGAAACATTCAGTACTTC. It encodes CASSAGTGNIQYF.

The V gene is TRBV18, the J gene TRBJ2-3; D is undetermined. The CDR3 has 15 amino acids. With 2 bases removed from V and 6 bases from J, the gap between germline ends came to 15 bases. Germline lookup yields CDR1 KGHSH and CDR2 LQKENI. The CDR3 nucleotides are TGTGCCAGCTCACCAATAACGGCCGCGAGGGATACGCAGTATTTT. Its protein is CASSPITAARDTQYF.

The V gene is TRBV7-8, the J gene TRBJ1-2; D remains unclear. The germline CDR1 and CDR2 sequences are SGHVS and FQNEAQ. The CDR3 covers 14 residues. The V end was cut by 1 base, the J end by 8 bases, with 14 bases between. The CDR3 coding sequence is TGTGCCAGCAGCTTAGGGCTGGCCGAGGTCGGCTACACCTTC. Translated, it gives CASSLGLAEVGYTF.

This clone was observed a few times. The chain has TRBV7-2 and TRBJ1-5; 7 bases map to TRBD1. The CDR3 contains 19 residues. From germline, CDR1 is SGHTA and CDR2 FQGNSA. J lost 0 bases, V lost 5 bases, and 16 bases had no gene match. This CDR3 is CASSPVPGTARYSNQPQHF. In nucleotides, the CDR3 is TGTGCCAGCAGCCCCGTTCCAGGGACAGCGAGGTATAGCAATCAGCCCCAGCATTTT.

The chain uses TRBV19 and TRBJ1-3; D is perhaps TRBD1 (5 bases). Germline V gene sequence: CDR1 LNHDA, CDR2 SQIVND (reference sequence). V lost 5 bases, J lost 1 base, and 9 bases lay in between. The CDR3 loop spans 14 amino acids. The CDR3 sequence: CASSRQRSGNTIYF. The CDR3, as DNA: TGTGCCAGTAGTCGACAGAGATCTGGAAACACCATATATTTT.

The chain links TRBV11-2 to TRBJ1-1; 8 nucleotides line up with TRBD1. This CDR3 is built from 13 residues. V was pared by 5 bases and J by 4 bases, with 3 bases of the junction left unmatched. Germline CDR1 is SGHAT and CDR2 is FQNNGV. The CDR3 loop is CASSTTGGTEAFF. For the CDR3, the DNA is TGTGCCAGCAGCACAACAGGGGGCACTGAAGCTTTCTTT.